This TCR beta chain derives from a study of CD8+ T cells in alopecia areata. Study-level information: Each day, treated patients took oral tofacitinib twice, at 5 to 10 mg per dose. For 6 to 18 months, tofacitinib was taken, and 6 months off drug followed.

The germline V and J ends were trimmed by 5 bases and 7 bases, with 18 bases remaining between them. This CDR3 is built from 15 residues. Per the germline V gene, CDR1 is SGHAT and CDR2 is FQNNGV. RNA extraction and reverse transcription yielded cDNA as sequencing template. Here immunoSEQ multiplex PCR was the method, and the copy in TCRdb shows in-frame clones only, minus some. The sample lists roughly 200,000 clones; over 55% were seen once. Whole-study findings and limits: Tissue-resident alphabeta T cells belonging to normal skin likewise get sequenced within scalp specimens. Against the mouse data, patients shared TCRs less clearly, possibly for HLA reasons.

In its sample, this clone was seen a few times. The antigen is undetermined. The sequence derives from a human donor with alopecia areata. Sequences were derived from CD4+ T cells sorted from blood, sampled at week 0. The chain employs TRBV11-2 and TRBJ2-1; D may be TRBD2 (7 bases). The CDR3 here is CASSLVAGAMNEQFF. CDR3 coding DNA: TGTGCCAGCAGCCTGGTCGCGGGGGCGATGAATGAGCAGTTCTTC.